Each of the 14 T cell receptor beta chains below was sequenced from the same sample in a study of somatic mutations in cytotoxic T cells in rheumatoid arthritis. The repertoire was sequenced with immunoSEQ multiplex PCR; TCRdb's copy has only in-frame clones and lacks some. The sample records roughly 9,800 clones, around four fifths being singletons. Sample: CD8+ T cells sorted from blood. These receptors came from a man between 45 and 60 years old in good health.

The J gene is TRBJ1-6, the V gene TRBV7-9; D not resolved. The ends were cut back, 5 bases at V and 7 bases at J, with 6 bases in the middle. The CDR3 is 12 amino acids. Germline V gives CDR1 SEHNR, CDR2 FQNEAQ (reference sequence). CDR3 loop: CASSPENSPLHF. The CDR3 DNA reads TGTGCCAGCAGCCCCGAGAATTCACCCCTCCACTTT.

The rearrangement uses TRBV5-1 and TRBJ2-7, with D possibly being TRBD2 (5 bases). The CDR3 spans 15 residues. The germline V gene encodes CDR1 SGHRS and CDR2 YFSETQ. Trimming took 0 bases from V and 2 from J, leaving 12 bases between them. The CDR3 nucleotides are TGCGCCAGCAGCTTGGCCGAGGGAGCCCCCTACGAGCAGTACTTC. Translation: CASSLAEGAPYEQYF.

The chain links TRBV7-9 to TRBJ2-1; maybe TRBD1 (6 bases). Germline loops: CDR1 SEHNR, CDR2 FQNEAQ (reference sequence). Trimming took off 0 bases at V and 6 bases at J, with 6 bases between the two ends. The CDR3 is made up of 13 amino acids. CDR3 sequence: CASSLARGNEQFF. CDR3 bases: TGTGCCAGCAGCTTAGCCAGGGGCAATGAGCAGTTCTTC. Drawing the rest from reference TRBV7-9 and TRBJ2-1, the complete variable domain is DTGVSQNPRHKITKRGQNVTFRCDPISEHNRLYWYRQTLGQGPEFLTYFQNEAQLEKSRLLSDRFSAERPKGSFSTLEIQRTEQGDSAMYLCASSLARGNEQFFGPGTRLTVL.

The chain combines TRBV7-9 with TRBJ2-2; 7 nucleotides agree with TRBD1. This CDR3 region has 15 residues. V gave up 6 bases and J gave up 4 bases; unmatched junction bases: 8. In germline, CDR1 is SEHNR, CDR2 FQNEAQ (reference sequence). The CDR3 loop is CASSWRGGATGELFF. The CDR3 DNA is TGTGCCAGCAGTTGGAGAGGGGGCGCCACCGGGGAGCTGTTTTTT.

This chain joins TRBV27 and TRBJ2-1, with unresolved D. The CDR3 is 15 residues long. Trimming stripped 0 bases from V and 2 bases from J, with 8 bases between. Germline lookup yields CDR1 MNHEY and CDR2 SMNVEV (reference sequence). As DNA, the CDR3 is TGTGCCAGCAGTTTATCGGCTGGAGCCTACAATGAGCAGTTCTTC. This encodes CASSLSAGAYNEQFF.

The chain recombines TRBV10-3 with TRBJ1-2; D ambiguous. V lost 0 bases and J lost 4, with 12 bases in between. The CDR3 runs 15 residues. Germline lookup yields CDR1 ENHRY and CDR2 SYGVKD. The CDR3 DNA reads TGTGCCATCAGTGAGTCATATGATGGCTTCTATGGCTACACCTTC. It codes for CAISESYDGFYGYTF.

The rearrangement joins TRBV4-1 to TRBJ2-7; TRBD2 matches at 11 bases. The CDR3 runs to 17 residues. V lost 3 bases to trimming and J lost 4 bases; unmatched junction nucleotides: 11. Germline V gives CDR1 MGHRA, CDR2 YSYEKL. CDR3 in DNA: TGCGCCAGCAGCCAGAAGACAAATAGCGGGGGGGCTTACGAGCAGTACTTC. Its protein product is CASSQKTNSGGAYEQYF.

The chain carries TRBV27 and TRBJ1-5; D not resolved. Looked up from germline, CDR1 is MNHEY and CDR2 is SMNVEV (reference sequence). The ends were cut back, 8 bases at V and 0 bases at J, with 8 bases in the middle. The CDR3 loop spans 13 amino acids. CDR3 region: CASAYYSNQPQHF. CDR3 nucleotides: TGTGCCAGCGCATACTATAGCAATCAGCCCCAGCATTTT.

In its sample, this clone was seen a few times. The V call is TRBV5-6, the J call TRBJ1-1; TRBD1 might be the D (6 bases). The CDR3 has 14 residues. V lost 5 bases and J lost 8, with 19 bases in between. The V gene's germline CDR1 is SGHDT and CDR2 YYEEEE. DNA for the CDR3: TGTGCCAGCAGTTTAACTACAGGGCAGGTGGAAGCTTTCTTT. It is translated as CASSLTTGQVEAFF.

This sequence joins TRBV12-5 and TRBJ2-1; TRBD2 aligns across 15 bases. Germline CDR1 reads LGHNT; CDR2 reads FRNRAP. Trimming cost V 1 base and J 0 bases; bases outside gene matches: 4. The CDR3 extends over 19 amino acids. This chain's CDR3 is CASGLGTSGRASSYNEQFF. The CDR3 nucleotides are TGTGCTAGTGGTTTGGGGACTAGCGGGAGGGCCTCCTCCTACAATGAGCAGTTCTTC.

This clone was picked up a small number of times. For the CDR3, the DNA is TGTGCCACCAGCAGAGGATCGGGAGAAGAGACCTACGAGCAGTACTTC. Translation gives CATSRGSGEETYEQYF. The chain carries TRBV15 and TRBJ2-7; D might be TRBD2 (6 bases). Looked up from germline, CDR1 is LNHNV and CDR2 is YYDKDF (reference sequence). V was shortened by 1 base and J by 2 bases, with 15 bases between the two germline ends. This CDR3 is 16 amino acids long.

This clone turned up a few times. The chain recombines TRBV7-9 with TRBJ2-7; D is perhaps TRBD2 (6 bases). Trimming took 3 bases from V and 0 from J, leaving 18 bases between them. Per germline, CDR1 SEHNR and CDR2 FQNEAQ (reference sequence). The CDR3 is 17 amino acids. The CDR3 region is CASSLQMRDSGSYEQYF. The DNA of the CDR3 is TGTGCCAGCAGCTTGCAGATGAGGGACTCTGGCTCCTACGAGCAGTACTTC.

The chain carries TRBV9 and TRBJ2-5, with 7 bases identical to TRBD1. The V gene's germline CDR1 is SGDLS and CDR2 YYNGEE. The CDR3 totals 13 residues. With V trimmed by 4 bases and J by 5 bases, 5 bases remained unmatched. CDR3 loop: CASSIDREETQYF. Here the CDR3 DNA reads TGTGCCAGCAGCATCGACAGGGAGGAGACCCAGTACTTC.

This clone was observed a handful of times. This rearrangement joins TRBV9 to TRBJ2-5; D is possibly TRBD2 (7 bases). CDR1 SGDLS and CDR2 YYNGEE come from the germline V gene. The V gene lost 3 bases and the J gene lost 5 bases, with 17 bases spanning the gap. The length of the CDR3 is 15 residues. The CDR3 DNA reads TGTGCCAGCAGCGAGAGGGGGGGAGGGGACGAGACCCAGTACTTC. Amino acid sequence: CASSERGGGDETQYF.